Listed here is a single T cell receptor (beta chain). The data were obtained in a study of blood T cell repertoires in COVID-19. Trimming cost V 5 bases and J 7 bases, with 17 bases left between them. The germline V gene encodes CDR1 KGHDR and CDR2 SFDVKD. The CDR3 totals 15 residues. Generated by immunoSEQ multiplex PCR, the TCRdb table keeps only in-frame clones and is missing some. The table includes tens of thousands of clones, roughly 88% detected once. The chain has TRBV24-1 and TRBJ2-1; D possibly corresponds to TRBD2 (7 bases). The sequence came from a human donor in a cohort sampled during active COVID-19. Sequenced material: peripheral blood. The CDR3 reads CATSGSMGGLNEQFF. CDR3 bases: TGTGCCACCAGTGGGAGTATGGGGGGGCTAAATGAGCAGTTCTTC.